These 20 T cell receptor beta chains originate from one sample sequenced in a study of cytomegalovirus exposure and HLA in healthy donors. Both 60 Vbeta primers and 13 Jbeta primers went into the PCR. The data were produced by immunoSEQ multiplex PCR, yet TCRdb's version contains in-frame clones alone and is incomplete. The sample holds nearly 110,000 clones, over 75% seen once. Sequenced sample: PBMCs. These TCRs come from a man aged 55 to 70 in good health and CMV-seronegative.

The rearrangement links TRBV28 to TRBJ2-7; 9 bases align to TRBD1. Germline V gene lookup returns CDR1 MDHEN and CDR2 SYDVKM. With 5 bases clipped from V and 2 bases from J, the junction kept 4 bases outside the gene matches. This CDR3 is built from 14 residues. CDR3 region: CASSGGTGTYEQYV. CDR3 DNA sequence: TGTGCCAGCAGTGGCGGGACAGGGACCTACGAGCAGTACGTC.

The J gene is TRBJ2-5, the V gene TRBV4-2; 7 bases agree with TRBD2. The trim removed 4 bases at V and 6 bases at J, leaving 8 bases unmatched. The CDR3 covers 14 residues. Germline V gene lookup returns CDR1 LGHNA and CDR2 YNFKEQ. The CDR3 spells CASSPTPGGKTQYF. The CDR3 coding sequence is TGTGCCAGCAGCCCCACCCCCGGGGGGAAGACCCAGTACTTC.

J is TRBJ2-6 and V is TRBV19; D is uncertain. Trimming pared 1 base from V and 0 bases from J, leaving 4 bases between. Germline CDR1 and CDR2: LNHDA and SQIVND (reference sequence). This CDR3 region has 15 residues. The CDR3 reads CASSIGLSGANVLTF. CDR3 bases: TGTGCCAGTAGTATAGGGCTCTCTGGGGCCAACGTCCTGACTTTC.

The V and J genes are TRBV19 and TRBJ1-2, with 7 bases that match TRBD1. With 6 bases clipped from V and 3 bases from J, the junction kept 4 bases outside the gene matches. The CDR3 sequence is 13 residues long. The germline gives CDR1 LNHDA, CDR2 SQIVND (reference sequence). The CDR3 sequence is CASRATGDYGYTF. The CDR3, as DNA: TGTGCCAGTAGGGCTACAGGGGACTATGGCTACACCTTC.

This chain joins TRBV10-1 and TRBJ1-5; 10 nucleotides align to TRBD1. V shed 8 bases, J shed 5 bases, and the junction held 3 bases outside the gene matches. Germline V gives CDR1 WNHNN, CDR2 SYGVQD (reference sequence). This CDR3 region has 13 residues. CDR3 amino acids: CASVGQGDQPQHF. The CDR3 DNA reads as TGCGCCAGCGTAGGACAGGGGGATCAGCCCCAGCATTTT.

This clone was detected a few times. V usage is TRBV19 and J usage is TRBJ2-5; D might be TRBD2 (7 bases). This CDR3 is 14 amino acids long. Germline loops: CDR1 LNHDA, CDR2 SQIVND (reference sequence). V gave up 7 bases and J gave up 2 bases, with 14 bases separating them. The CDR3 DNA reads TGTGCCAGTAAAGGCGGGGGCTCTCAAGAGACCCAGTACTTC. Protein: CASKGGGSQETQYF.

This clone has just one count. One end of the junction fails to match germline, which may point to a read error. CDR3 nucleotides: TGTGCCAGCGGTTTTAAAAGGACAGGACTGAACACCGGGGAGCTGTTTTTT. Amino acid sequence: CASGFKRTGLNTGELFF. The V and J genes are TRBV28 and TRBJ2-2, with 7 bases fitting TRBD1. The CDR3 consists of 17 residues. Germline-derived CDR1 and CDR2 are MDHEN and SYDVKM. Together with reference TRBV28 and TRBJ2-2, the CDR3 gives the full variable domain: DVKVTQSSRYLVKRTGEKVFLECVQDMDHENMFWYRQDPGLGLRLIYFSYDVKMKEKGDIPEGYSVSREKKERFSLILESASTNQTSMYLCASGFKRTGLNTGELFFGEGSRLTVL.

V gene TRBV6-5 combines with J gene TRBJ2-7; 8 bases match TRBD1. The CDR3 spans 11 residues. The V segment lost 4 bases and the J segment 12 bases; nucleotides outside the gene matches: 5. The germline gives CDR1 MNHEY, CDR2 SVGAGI. The DNA for the CDR3 is TGTGCCAGCAGTTCCAGGGGGCTCTGGTACGTC. It translates to CASSSRGLWYV.

The chain combines TRBV7-2 with TRBJ1-2, with D maybe TRBD1 (5 bases). The V gene's germline CDR1 is SGHTA and CDR2 FQGNSA. Trimming stripped 0 bases from V and 8 bases from J, with 13 bases between. The CDR3 loop spans 14 amino acids. The CDR3: CASSLAPREGGYTF. CDR3 nucleotide sequence: TGTGCCAGCAGCTTAGCACCCAGGGAAGGGGGCTACACCTTC. The whole variable domain, remainder taken from reference TRBV7-2 and TRBJ1-2, is GAGVSQSPSNKVTEKGKDVELRCDPISGHTALYWYRQSLGQGLEFLIYFQGNSAPDKSGLPSDRFSAERTGGSVSTLTIQRTQQEDSAVYLCASSLAPREGGYTFGSGTRLTVV.

This clone was counted only a few times. This chain connects TRBV14 to TRBJ2-3; D not certain. Trimming removed 2 bases at V and 2 bases at J, with 8 bases between. The CDR3 length is 14 residues. Germline V gene data show CDR1 as SGHDN and CDR2 as FVKESK. DNA for the CDR3: TGTGCCAGCAGCCAATTTGACAACACAGATACGCAGTATTTT. The encoded protein is CASSQFDNTDTQYF.

The chain couples TRBV5-1 to TRBJ1-2; unclear D gene. The CDR3 runs 13 residues. Germline assignment: CDR1 SGHRS and CDR2 YFSETQ. Trimming cost V 5 bases and J 8 bases, with 16 bases left between them. This CDR3 reads CASSSIRFHGYTF. The CDR3 coding sequence is TGCGCCAGCAGTTCTATTCGTTTTCACGGCTACACCTTC.

The V call is TRBV6-6, the J call TRBJ1-2; D call uncertain. In germline, CDR1 is MNHNY, CDR2 SVGAGI (reference sequence). The CDR3 is 15 amino acids. V was pared by 3 bases and J by 2 bases, with 13 bases between. Written as DNA, the CDR3 is TGTGCCAGCAGTTATTTAGATCCCGGGAACTATGGCTACACCTTC. Amino acids: CASSYLDPGNYGYTF.

The V call is TRBV30, the J call TRBJ2-7; the D gene is possibly TRBD1 (5 bases). The CDR3 has 14 residues. Deletions cut 2 bases from V and 7 bases from J, with 18 bases between. Germline lookup yields CDR1 GTSNPN and CDR2 SVGIG (reference sequence). The CDR3 loop reads CAWSSGRAKSEQYF. CDR3 bases: TGTGCCTGGAGTAGTGGCAGGGCAAAGTCTGAGCAGTACTTC.

The V gene is TRBV5-8, the J gene TRBJ1-2, with 8 bases that match TRBD1. Losses at the gene ends were 5 bases for V and 8 bases for J; bases not matched to a gene: 8. Germline CDR1 is SGHTS and CDR2 is YDEGEE. This CDR3 region has 13 residues. The CDR3 nucleotides read TGTGCCAGCAGGCTGGACAGGGCCGGCGGCTACACCTTC. This sequence encodes CASRLDRAGGYTF.

V and J are TRBV18 and TRBJ1-1; 8 bases map to TRBD1. V lost 1 base and J lost 2; bases outside the gene matches: 3. Looked up from germline, CDR1 is KGHSH and CDR2 is LQKENI. The length of the CDR3 is 15 residues. The CDR3 loop is CASSPRAGGNTEAFF. In DNA form, the CDR3 reads TGTGCCAGCTCACCACGGGCAGGGGGCAACACTGAAGCTTTCTTT.

This sequence joins TRBV11-2 and TRBJ2-7; 9 bases agree with TRBD1. Unmatched junction bases numbered 3, after V lost 4 bases and J lost 5 bases. The CDR3 extends over 13 amino acids. The germline V gene has CDR1 SGHAT and CDR2 FQNNGV. CDR3 sequence reads: CASSSDRGNEQYF. In nucleotides, the CDR3 is TGTGCCAGCAGCTCGGACAGGGGCAACGAGCAGTACTTC.

The gene calls are TRBV5-1 and TRBJ1-1; D is uncertain. The CDR3 has 13 residues. From germline, CDR1 is SGHRS and CDR2 YFSETQ. V was shortened by 1 base and J by 3 bases, with 7 bases between the two germline ends. The CDR3 spells CASSLLSDTEAFF. CDR3 sequence (DNA): TGCGCCAGCAGCTTGCTTTCGGACACTGAAGCTTTCTTT.

This clone has just a few counts. This chain uses TRBV11-3 with TRBJ1-1; 7 nucleotides match TRBD1. Germline V lookup: CDR1 SGHNT, CDR2 YENEEA. The CDR3 is 14 amino acids. The junction had 2 bases not matched to a gene; V was cut back by 3 bases and J by 1 base. The CDR3 DNA follows: TGTGCCAGCAGCTTGGGACAGACGAACACTGAAGCTTTCTTT. Translated, it gives CASSLGQTNTEAFF.

The rearrangement links TRBV5-1 to TRBJ2-5, with no clear D. In germline, CDR1 is SGHRS, CDR2 YFSETQ. This CDR3 comprises 11 residues. V dropped 3 bases and J dropped 4 bases, with 4 bases sitting between them. DNA of the CDR3: TGCGCCAGCAGCTCCCTAGAGACCCAGTACTTC. Amino acids: CASSSLETQYF.

The V and J genes are TRBV5-1 and TRBJ2-1; TRBD2 agrees at 8 bases. Trimming took 3 bases from V and 1 from J; bases not matched to a gene: 6. The CDR3 covers 16 residues. Germline CDR1 is SGHRS and CDR2 is YFSETQ. Here the CDR3 DNA reads TGCGCCAGCAGCTCGGGGGGGGGCCGTTCCTACAATGAGCAGTTCTTC. Translated: CASSSGGGRSYNEQFF.